Below are 8 T cell receptor beta chains sequenced from a single sample in a study of blood T cell repertoires in COVID-19. Sequencing was performed with immunoSEQ multiplex PCR; in TCRdb, only in-frame clones are kept and a portion is missing. The sample lists roughly 230,000 clones, 70% to 90% seen once, with about 6.2% in the top ten. The specimen sequenced was PBMCs or T cells enriched from blood (not recorded which). The receptors were gathered from a woman aged 50 to 60 who had been exposed to COVID-19.

The rearrangement joins TRBV5-1 to TRBJ2-2; D may be TRBD2 (6 bases). Trimming cost V 3 bases and J 6 bases, with 15 bases left between them. This CDR3 is built from 15 residues. Germline CDR1 is SGHRS and CDR2 is YFSETQ. This CDR3 reads CASSSLAGGSGELFF. CDR3 nucleotide sequence: TGCGCCAGCAGCTCACTAGCTGGGGGATCCGGGGAGCTGTTTTTT.

This chain uses TRBV18 with TRBJ2-2; D is possibly TRBD2 (5 bases). V shed 6 bases and J shed 3 bases, with 17 bases lying between them. Germline V CDR1 and CDR2: KGHSH, LQKENI. The CDR3 consists of 16 residues. CDR3 sequence: CASSLNRGRDTGELFF. The CDR3 DNA reads TGTGCCAGCTCCCTAAACCGGGGAAGGGACACCGGGGAGCTGTTTTTT.

This clone was detected once. The J gene is TRBJ1-3, the V gene TRBV7-2; D not resolved. Germline V lookup: CDR1 SGHTA, CDR2 FQGNSA. This CDR3 comprises 15 residues. The V gene lost 1 base and the J gene lost 0 bases, with 7 bases spanning the gap. CDR3 amino acids: CASSLVRASGNTIYF. In DNA form, the CDR3 reads TGTGCCAGCAGCTTAGTGAGGGCCTCTGGAAACACCATATATTTT.

The V and J genes are TRBV10-3 and TRBJ2-3, with D possibly being TRBD2 (7 bases). The CDR3 covers 13 residues. In germline, CDR1 is ENHRY, CDR2 SYGVKD. Trimming cost V 10 bases and J 2 bases, with 13 bases left between them. The DNA of the CDR3 is TGTGCCACCGGGGGGCCCACCACAGATACGCAGTATTTT. The encoded protein is CATGGPTTDTQYF.

This clone was observed once. V usage is TRBV6-2 or TRBV6-3 and J usage is TRBJ1-1; D not certain. CDR1 and CDR2 from the germline V gene are MNHEY and SVGEGT. With 1 base removed from V and 1 base from J, the gap between germline ends came to 4 bases. CDR3 length: 13 residues. As DNA, the CDR3 is TGTGCCAGCAGTTACTATCAGAACACTGAAGCTTTCTTT. Translation gives CASSYYQNTEAFF.

Concerning this clone itself: This same CDR3 is encoded by further DNA sequences in the sample. V and J are TRBV20-1 and TRBJ1-2; D unclear. The CDR3 loop spans 10 amino acids. Between the trimmed V and J ends, which lost 6 bases and 8 bases, there was a span of 10 bases. From germline, CDR1 is DFQATT and CDR2 SNEGSKA (reference sequence). Here the CDR3 DNA reads TGCAGTGCATCCCGAGGGGGCTACACCTTC. Translating it yields CSASRGGYTF.

This chain joins TRBV19 and TRBJ1-5, with a weak D call TRBD1 (5 bases). There are 15 residues in the CDR3. Trimming cost V 5 bases and J 5 bases, with 16 bases left between them. Germline V CDR1 and CDR2: LNHDA, SQIVND (reference sequence). For the CDR3, the DNA is TGTGCCAGTAGTCCAACGGGACTTTTACATCAGCCCCAGCATTTT. Encoded protein: CASSPTGLLHQPQHF.

The CDR3 here is CASSLWGGTGNTIYF. The CDR3 nucleotides are TGTGCCAGCAGTTTATGGGGGGGAACTGGAAACACCATATATTTT. The V gene is TRBV28, the J gene TRBJ1-3, with D perhaps TRBD1 (5 bases). Germline CDR1 reads MDHEN; CDR2 reads SYDVKM. This CDR3 is built from 15 residues. V gave up 0 bases and J gave up 2 bases, with 8 bases separating them.